This T cell receptor (beta chain) was observed in a study of shared T cell receptors in the human thymus. Assay: immunoSEQ multiplex PCR; the TCRdb copy retains only in-frame clones and omits some. The sample consists of about 610,000 clones, approximately 87% of them appearing once. Germline CDR1 SGHTS, CDR2 YDEGEE. V trimming: 10 bases; J trimming: 4 bases; junction bases outside the gene matches: 8. The CDR3 is made up of 12 amino acids. These data also formed part of another study, on human thymus T cells. Per that study: There were highly overlapping thymic repertoires among unrelated individuals, as related research reported.

The sequencing input was thymocytes. The genes are TRBV5-8 and TRBJ2-7; the match to TRBD2 covers 7 bases. This receptor was taken from a boy under two years old with a congenital heart defect. In DNA form, the CDR3 reads TGTGCCTGCGGCGGGGGTGGGTACGAGCAGTACTTC. Its translation: CACGGGGYEQYF.